The TCR beta chain described here comes from a study of shared clonotypes between healthy human individuals. Findings and limits, study-wide: Generation of non-shared clonotypes was less probable than generation of clonotypes shared by all four donors.

None of the donors, who were healthy HIV-negative adults, had recently had acute infections or vaccinations. Of note for this clone: Its specificity is not known.

Each subset's genomic DNA was split evenly across several immunoSEQ plates. Produced via immunoSEQ multiplex PCR; TCRdb's table is partial and in-frame only. Among roughly 760,000 clones listed, under 80% were seen once. CDR3 length: 13 residues. The germline V and J ends were trimmed by 4 bases and 3 bases, with 10 bases remaining between them. Looked up from germline, CDR1 is MDHEN and CDR2 is SYDVKM. This clonotype originated in a woman under 40 in good health. The chain uses TRBV28 and TRBJ2-7; perhaps TRBD1 as D (6 bases). Sample: memory CD4+ T cells sorted from blood. The subset denotes: CD45RA-negative fraction. Here the CDR3 DNA reads TGTGCCAGCAGTTCCGGGACAATCTACGAGCAGTACTTC. The encoded protein is CASSSGTIYEQYF.